These 22 T cell receptor beta chains originate from one sample sequenced in a study of tissue T cells after allogeneic stem cell transplantation. Regarding time point: mouse harvest day 14 after allogeneic transplant. The graft held 10^6 splenic CD5+ T cells and 10^7 T-cell-depleted bone marrow cells. Method: immunoSEQ multiplex PCR; TCRdb's copy keeps in-frame clones and lacks some. The sample yields 7,500 to 9,000 clones, about 35% seen once. The specimen sequenced was skin. These receptor sequences come from a female BALB/c mouse given C57BL/6 T cells with graft-versus-host disease after an allogeneic hematopoietic cell transplant.

On this clone itself: Gene names denote mouse genes. The sequence runs out 1 residue before the end of the CDR3; the remainder is reconstructed from the germline J gene. V usage is TRBV13-1 and J usage is TRBJ1-6; D is undetermined. TRBJ1-6 is classed as an ORF, of uncertain function. V dropped 1 base and J dropped 7 bases, with 6 bases sitting between them. This CDR3 comprises 13 residues. Germline V gene lookup returns CDR1 NSHNY and CDR2 SYGAGN. The DNA read from the CDR3 is TGTGCCAGCAGTGATCTGGGGAATTCGCCCCTCTAC. Residues: CASSDLGNSPLY. In full, the CDR3 is CASSDLGNSPLYF.

This clone was picked up a small number of times. The gene symbols are mouse symbols. The CDR3 is cut off 1 residue early in the read; its end comes from the germline J gene. The chain recombines TRBV5 with TRBJ1-1; 10 nucleotides match TRBD1. CDR3 length equals 14 residues. V lost 4 bases to trimming and J lost 3 bases; unmatched junction nucleotides: 2. CDR1 and CDR2 (germline): LGHNA, YNLKQL (reference sequence). Incomplete CDR3 DNA: TGTGCCAGCAGCCTAGGGACAGGGGACACAGAAGTCTTC. Translated, it gives CASSLGTGDTEVF. The whole CDR3 sequence is CASSLGTGDTEVFF.

This clone has just a few counts. The germline and genes are mouse ones. Coverage ceases 1 residue before the CDR3 finishes, and the germline J gene fills in the end. The rearrangement links TRBV26 to TRBJ1-4, with D maybe TRBD1 (6 bases). Germline V gives CDR1 KGHPV, CDR2 FQNQEV (reference sequence). V was pared by 6 bases and J by 0 bases, with 8 bases between. CDR3 length equals 14 residues. The CDR3 is CASSKGVSNERLFF. Partial CDR3 DNA: TGTGCCAGCAGCAAGGGGGTTTCCAACGAAAGATTATTT.

Worth noting for this clone: This may come from a read error, since a much larger clone is one base off. Here the gene names and germline are mouse. The read halts 1 residue ahead of the CDR3 end, with the missing end drawn from the germline J gene. Other DNA sequences within the sample encode an identical CDR3. The chain has TRBV26 and TRBJ1-3; D gene uncertain. The CDR3 is 11 amino acids. Germline-derived CDR1 and CDR2 are KGHPV and FQNQEV (reference sequence). CDR3 loop: CASSTGNTLYF. The sequenced part of the CDR3 DNA is TGTGCCAGCAGTACCGGAAACACGCTCTAT.

As for this clone: The genes and germline here are from mouse. Sequencing ends 1 residue short of the CDR3 end; the germline J gene provides the rest. This chain links TRBV16 with TRBJ2-2; D remains unclear. Germline lookup yields CDR1 SGHSA and CDR2 FRNQAP. The ends were cut back, 1 base at V and 8 bases at J, with 5 bases in the middle. The CDR3 consists of 12 residues. CDR3: CASSLAGGQLYF. The part of the CDR3 DNA that was read is TGTGCAAGCAGCTTAGCGGGGGGGCAGCTCTAC.

On this clone: Gene names refer to mouse genes. The observed sequence ends 1 residue before the CDR3 terminus, with the missing tail filled in from the germline J gene. The V gene is TRBV3, the J gene TRBJ1-1; 11 nucleotides agree with TRBD1. Per the germline V gene, CDR1 is SNHLY and CDR2 is FYNGKV (reference sequence). The trim removed 5 bases at V and 4 bases at J, leaving 6 bases unmatched. The CDR3 extends over 15 amino acids. Incomplete CDR3 DNA: TGTGCCAGCAGCGCCGGACAGGGGGCAGGCACAGAAGTCTTC. Translated, it gives CASSAGQGAGTEVF. From start to end, the CDR3 is CASSAGQGAGTEVFF.

A note on this clone: Gene labels here are mouse ones. The read comes to an end 1 residue before the CDR3 does, leaving the germline J gene to fill in the end. V gene TRBV16 combines with J gene TRBJ2-4; 7 nucleotides align to TRBD2. The germline V gene has CDR1 SGHSA and CDR2 FRNQAP. The length of the CDR3 is 13 residues. Losses at the gene ends were 3 bases for V and 4 bases for J; bases not matched to a gene: 1. This CDR3 is CASSLTGKNTLYF. The covered CDR3 bases are TGTGCAAGCAGCTTGACTGGGAAAAACACCTTGTAC.

This clone was found a few times. The gene symbols are mouse symbols. The CDR3 end falls 1 residue outside the read, so it is completed with the germline J gene. The rearrangement uses TRBV3 and TRBJ2-7; TRBD2 agrees at 11 bases. Trimming cost V 3 bases and J 0 bases; bases outside gene matches: 1. Germline assignment: CDR1 SNHLY and CDR2 FYNGKV (reference sequence). This CDR3 has 15 amino acids. The covered CDR3 bases are TGTGCCAGCAGCTTCGGACTGGGGGGCTCCTATGAACAGTAC. Its translation: CASSFGLGGSYEQY. The CDR3 in its entirety is CASSFGLGGSYEQYF.

This clone was picked up a small number of times. Mouse gene names and germline throughout. The read ends 1 residue before the CDR3 terminus; that terminus is restored from the germline J gene. The chain couples TRBV23 to TRBJ1-2; the table's D gene call, TRBD1, was not cross checked with the DNA. The CDR3 covers 14 residues. Germline CDR1 and CDR2: KGHTA and FQNQQP. CDR3 amino acids: CSSSRQGPNSDYTF. CDR3 bases read: TGCTCCAGCAGTCGACAGGGCCCTAACTCCGACTACACC. The full variable domain, with the rest looked up from reference TRBV23 and TRBJ1-2, is DAAVTQKPRYLIKMKGQEAEMKCIPEKGHTAVFWYQQKQSKELKFLIYFQNQQPLDQIDMVKERFSAVCPSSSLCSLGIRTCEAEDSALYLCSSSRQGPNSDYTFGSGTRLLVI.

Points on this clone: Germline and genes here are mouse. The read stops 1 residue short of the end of the CDR3; the missing end is completed from the germline J gene. This rearrangement joins TRBV19 to TRBJ2-5, with 10 bases identical to TRBD1. The junction had 2 bases not matched to a gene; V was cut back by 3 bases and J by 4 bases. CDR1 and CDR2 (germline): FNHDT, SITEND (reference sequence). CDR3 size: 14 residues. CDR3 residues: CASSRGTGEDTQYF. The CDR3 DNA, read in part, is TGTGCCAGCAGTAGGGGGACAGGGGAAGACACCCAGTAC.

By sample fraction, this clone is large. Gene names denote mouse genes. Here the CDR3 reads CASRTGVSNERLFF. Incomplete CDR3 DNA: TGTGCCAGCAGGACAGGGGTTTCCAACGAAAGATTATTT. The chain employs TRBV26 and TRBJ1-4; 8 bases line up with TRBD1. Read coverage stops 1 residue before the CDR3 terminus; the germline J gene supplies the remainder. This CDR3 spans 14 amino acids. Per germline, CDR1 KGHPV and CDR2 FQNQEV (reference sequence). V shed 6 bases, J shed 0 bases, and the junction held 0 bases outside the gene matches.

A few counts support this clone. These gene names are mouse names. The read halts 1 residue ahead of the CDR3 end, with the missing end drawn from the germline J gene. The V and J genes are TRBV23 and TRBJ1-3. The germline V gene has CDR1 KGHTA and CDR2 FQNQQP. This CDR3 is built from 14 residues. The sequenced CDR3 bases are TGCTCCAGCAGTCCAAGACTTTCTGGAAATACGCTCTAT. The encoded protein is CSSSPRLSGNTLY. The complete CDR3 reads CSSSPRLSGNTLYF.

With respect to this clone: Genes and germline come from the mouse. The CDR3 end falls 1 residue outside the read, so it is completed with the germline J gene. The chain has TRBV13-3 and TRBJ1-4; TRBD1 agrees at 10 bases. The CDR3 is made up of 14 amino acids. In germline, CDR1 is NNHDY, CDR2 SYVADS. V gave up 4 bases and J gave up 6 bases; unmatched junction bases: 3. This CDR3 reads CASSRQGAHERLFF. The sequenced CDR3 bases are TGTGCCAGCAGTCGACAGGGGGCCCACGAAAGATTATTT.

As for this clone: These gene names are mouse names. Partial CDR3 DNA: TGCACCTGCAGTGGGACAGGGAACCAAGACACCCAGTAC. As protein: CTCSGTGNQDTQY. The CDR3 reads in full as CTCSGTGNQDTQYF. V gene TRBV1 combines with J gene TRBJ2-5; 8 positions agree with TRBD1. The CDR3 extends 1 residue past the end of the read, so its final part is completed from the germline J gene. The germline CDR1 and CDR2 sequences are NSQYPW and LRSPGD (reference sequence). The CDR3 has 14 amino acids. The trim removed 4 bases at V and 0 bases at J, leaving 0 bases unmatched.

Comment on this clone: Genes and germline are mouse. The CDR3 end falls 1 residue outside the read, so it is completed with the germline J gene. The chain joins TRBV26 to TRBJ1-3; D gene unclear. Trimming took 7 bases from V and 0 from J, leaving 10 bases between them. Per the germline V gene, CDR1 is KGHPV and CDR2 is FQNQEV (reference sequence). CDR3 size: 14 residues. CDR3 DNA (partial): TGTGCCAGCACCAAACATAATTCTGGAAATACGCTCTAT. It yields the protein CASTKHNSGNTLY. The entire CDR3 is CASTKHNSGNTLYF.

With respect to this clone: Each gene name is a mouse one. The read stops 1 residue short of the end of the CDR3; the missing end is completed from the germline J gene. The gene calls are TRBV3 and TRBJ2-4; a possible D gene is TRBD2 (5 bases). V lost 4 bases to trimming and J lost 0 bases, with 8 bases between them. Per germline, CDR1 SNHLY and CDR2 FYNGKV (reference sequence). There are 14 residues in the CDR3. The sequenced part of the CDR3 DNA is TGTGCCAGCAGCTCCCTGGGTAGTCAAAACACCTTGTAC. Translating gives CASSSLGSQNTLY. The CDR3 in full is CASSSLGSQNTLYF.

Of note for this clone: All gene names here are mouse names. The read ends 1 residue early relative to the CDR3; the germline J gene fills the gap. The chain carries TRBV26 and TRBJ1-6; D perhaps matches TRBD1 (5 bases). TRBJ1-6 is placed among ORFs of uncertain function. V was pared by 2 bases and J by 6 bases, with 5 bases between. The CDR3 length is 13 residues. CDR1 and CDR2 (germline): KGHPV, FQNQEV (reference sequence). CDR3 DNA, as far as it was read: TGTGCCAGCAGTCTGCAGGGTAATTCGCCCCTCTAC. Its translation is CASSLQGNSPLY. The full CDR3 sequence reads CASSLQGNSPLYF.

With respect to this clone: Gene names are mouse gene names. The read finishes 1 residue shy of the CDR3 end, and the germline J gene is used to complete it. J is TRBJ1-2 and V is TRBV23; TRBD1 was called by the table and not checked on the DNA. This CDR3 is 13 amino acids long. CDR1 is KGHTA, CDR2 FQNQQP, per germline. The sequenced CDR3 bases are TGCTCCAGCAGCCGACAGGGGGACTCCGACTACACC. This gives the protein CSSSRQGDSDYT. The entire CDR3 reads CSSSRQGDSDYTF.

This clone occurred a few times. Mouse gene names and germline throughout. The sequence runs out 1 residue before the end of the CDR3; the remainder is reconstructed from the germline J gene. The chain links TRBV26 to TRBJ1-5; no definite D call. This CDR3 has 13 residues. The V gene lost 3 bases and the J gene lost 0 bases, with 3 bases spanning the gap. CDR1 KGHPV and CDR2 FQNQEV come from the germline V gene (reference sequence). CDR3 in amino acids: CASSLHNNQAPLF. The CDR3 DNA, read in part, is TGTGCCAGCAGTCTACATAACAACCAGGCTCCGCTT. The full variable domain, in which reference TRBV26 and TRBJ1-5 provide the parts outside the CDR3, is NSKVIQTPRYLVKGQGQKAKMRCIPEKGHPVVFWYQQNKNNEFKFLINFQNQEVLQQIDMTEKRFSAECPSNSPCSLEIQSSEAGDSALYLCASSLHNNQAPLFGEGTRLSVL.

About this clone: Gene names follow the mouse nomenclature. The sequence runs out 1 residue before the end of the CDR3; the remainder is reconstructed from the germline J gene. The chain has TRBV3 and TRBJ2-2; TRBD2 might be the D (6 bases). CDR3 length: 15 residues. The germline gives CDR1 SNHLY, CDR2 FYNGKV (reference sequence). V was clipped by 1 base and J by 0 bases, with 6 bases between them. Partial CDR3 DNA: TGTGCCAGCAGCTTAGGGGGGGCAAACACCGGGCAGCTCTAC. Protein: CASSLGGANTGQLY. The entire CDR3 protein reads CASSLGGANTGQLYF. Full variable domain (missing parts from reference TRBV3 and TRBJ2-2): GPKVLQIPSHQIIDMGQMVTLNCDPVSNHLYFYWYKQILGQQMEFLVNFYNGKVMEKSKLFKDQFSVERPDGSYFTLKIQPTALEDSAVYFCASSLGGANTGQLYFGEGSKLTVL.

This clone is medium-sized (0.01 to 0.1%). Germline and genes here are mouse. With the read ending 1 residue before the CDR3 end, the germline J gene is used to fill in that end. The chain is built from TRBV26 and TRBJ1-2; TRBD1 matches at 7 bases. Trimming at V came to 4 bases and at J to 3 bases, leaving 2 bases not matched to a gene. In germline, CDR1 is KGHPV, CDR2 FQNQEV (reference sequence). This CDR3 has 13 residues. The CDR3 here is CASSQGTDSDYTF. The part of the CDR3 DNA that was read is TGTGCCAGCAGTCAAGGGACAGACTCCGACTACACC.

Comments on this clone: Germline and genes here are mouse. The read ends 1 residue before the CDR3 terminus; that terminus is restored from the germline J gene. This chain links TRBV26 with TRBJ2-7, with 8 bases fitting TRBD1. The CDR3 totals 12 residues. The V gene end was trimmed by 2 bases and the J gene end by 9 bases; junction bases not matched to a gene: 3. CDR1 is KGHPV, CDR2 FQNQEV, per germline (reference sequence). CDR3 DNA (partial): TGTGCCAGCAGTCTGGACAGGGGAGGACAGTAC. Its translation: CASSLDRGGQY. Given in full, the CDR3 is CASSLDRGGQYF.